The 10 T cell receptor beta chains below were found in one sample sequenced in a study of blood T cell repertoires in COVID-19. Assay used: immunoSEQ multiplex PCR; TCRdb lists only in-frame clones, some missing. The data show some 330,000 clones, about 89% seen once. The sequenced material came from PBMCs or T cells enriched from blood (not recorded which). The source of these receptors is a man aged 40-49 years in a cohort exposed to, infected with or recovered from COVID-19 (not recorded which).

This clone was detected once. The V gene is TRBV3-1 (or the pseudogene TRBV3-2), the J gene TRBJ2-1; 9 bases are a match to TRBD2. The V segment lost 0 bases and the J segment 4 bases; nucleotides outside the gene matches: 7. This CDR3 is 17 amino acids long. Germline V CDR1 and CDR2: LGHDT, YNNKEL (reference sequence). CDR3 residues: CASSQDIFSGRYNEQFF. The CDR3 DNA follows: TGTGCCAGCAGCCAAGATATCTTCAGCGGGAGGTACAATGAGCAGTTCTTC.

The chain is built from TRBV5-1 and TRBJ2-5; 10 nucleotides align to TRBD2. The germline V gene encodes CDR1 SGHRS and CDR2 YFSETQ. The CDR3 consists of 15 residues. Trimming removed 4 bases from V and 4 bases from J; junction bases left unmatched: 7. This chain's CDR3 is CASSEREGLLETQYF. The CDR3 DNA reads TGCGCCAGCAGCGAGCGGGAGGGCTTGCTAGAGACCCAGTACTTC.

J is TRBJ2-3 and V is TRBV27; weak D call: TRBD1 (5 bases). CDR1 is MNHEY, CDR2 SMNVEV, per germline (reference sequence). Trimming cost V 2 bases and J 0 bases, with 9 bases left between them. The CDR3 loop spans 15 amino acids. CDR3 sequence (DNA): TGTGCCAGCAGTTTAGGACAATTAAGCACAGATACGCAGTATTTT. Protein: CASSLGQLSTDTQYF.

This clone was observed once. The genes are TRBV19 and TRBJ2-3; 7 nucleotides align to TRBD2. The CDR3 has 14 residues. Trimming at V came to 3 bases and at J to 4 bases, leaving 4 bases not matched to a gene. The germline V gene encodes CDR1 LNHDA and CDR2 SQIVND (reference sequence). The DNA for the CDR3 is TGTGCCAGTAGTATGGGAGGGAGCGCAGATACGCAGTATTTT. Residues: CASSMGGSADTQYF. Complete variable domain (other parts from reference TRBV19 and TRBJ2-3): DGGITQSPKYLFRKEGQNVTLSCEQNLNHDAMYWYRQDPGQGLRLIYYSQIVNDFQKGDIAEGYSVSREKKESFPLTVTSAQKNPTAFYLCASSMGGSADTQYFGPGTRLTVL.

The CDR3 loop is CASSQVTGQEETQYF. The CDR3 DNA is TGCGCCAGCAGCCAAGTTACAGGACAGGAAGAGACCCAGTACTTC. This rearrangement joins TRBV4-1 to TRBJ2-5; the match to TRBD1 covers 7 bases. The germline V gene has CDR1 MGHRA and CDR2 YSYEKL. The V gene end was trimmed by 1 base and the J gene end by 3 bases; junction bases not matched to a gene: 5. The CDR3 covers 15 residues.

The V call is TRBV5-1, the J call TRBJ2-3, with D possibly being TRBD2 (6 bases). The CDR3 consists of 16 residues. Per germline, CDR1 SGHRS and CDR2 YFSETQ. Deletions cut 0 bases from V and 2 bases from J, with 13 bases between. The CDR3 DNA is TGCGCCAGCAGCTTGGGCCCTAGCGCAGCCACAGATACGCAGTATTTT. The encoded protein is CASSLGPSAATDTQYF.

This clone was picked up one time. This chain joins TRBV5-1 and TRBJ2-7; 10 bases match TRBD1. Trimming cost V 0 bases and J 2 bases; bases outside gene matches: 5. Germline V gene lookup returns CDR1 SGHRS and CDR2 YFSETQ. CDR3 length: 16 amino acids. The CDR3 region has the DNA TGCGCCAGCAGCTTGGGTGGGACAGGGGCGACCTACGAGCAGTACTTC. Encoded protein: CASSLGGTGATYEQYF.

The chain carries TRBV5-1 and TRBJ2-1; 13 bases line up with TRBD2. The germline CDR1 and CDR2 sequences are SGHRS and YFSETQ. Trimming removed 4 bases from V and 1 base from J; junction bases left unmatched: 11. The CDR3 extends over 19 amino acids. The CDR3 here is CASSGWTSGSITSYNEQFF. CDR3 coding DNA: TGCGCCAGCAGCGGCTGGACTAGCGGGAGTATCACGTCCTACAATGAGCAGTTCTTC.

V is TRBV5-1 and J is TRBJ2-5; 9 bases are shared with TRBD2. Germline CDR1 reads SGHRS; CDR2 reads YFSETQ. This CDR3 is built from 17 residues. The ends lost 4 bases at V and 1 base at J; junction bases unmatched: 11. In nucleotides, the CDR3 is TGCGCCAGCAGCGGGGGGATGTCTAGCGGGACCCAAGAGACCCAGTACTTC. Protein sequence: CASSGGMSSGTQETQYF.

V gene TRBV2 combines with J gene TRBJ2-7, with 14 bases fitting TRBD2. The V gene's germline CDR1 is SNHLY and CDR2 FYNNEI. V lost 6 bases and J lost 4; bases outside the gene matches: 5. The CDR3 length is 15 residues. The CDR3 region has the DNA TGTGCCAGCAGGCCCGGGACTAGCGGGAGATACGAGCAGTACTTC. This translates into CASRPGTSGRYEQYF. Looking up the rest from reference TRBV2 and TRBJ2-7 gives the full variable domain: EPEVTQTPSHQVTQMGQEVILRCVPISNHLYFYWYRQILGQKVEFLVSFYNNEISEKSEIFDDQFSVERPDGSNFTLKIRSTKLEDSAMYFCASRPGTSGRYEQYFGPGTRLTVT.